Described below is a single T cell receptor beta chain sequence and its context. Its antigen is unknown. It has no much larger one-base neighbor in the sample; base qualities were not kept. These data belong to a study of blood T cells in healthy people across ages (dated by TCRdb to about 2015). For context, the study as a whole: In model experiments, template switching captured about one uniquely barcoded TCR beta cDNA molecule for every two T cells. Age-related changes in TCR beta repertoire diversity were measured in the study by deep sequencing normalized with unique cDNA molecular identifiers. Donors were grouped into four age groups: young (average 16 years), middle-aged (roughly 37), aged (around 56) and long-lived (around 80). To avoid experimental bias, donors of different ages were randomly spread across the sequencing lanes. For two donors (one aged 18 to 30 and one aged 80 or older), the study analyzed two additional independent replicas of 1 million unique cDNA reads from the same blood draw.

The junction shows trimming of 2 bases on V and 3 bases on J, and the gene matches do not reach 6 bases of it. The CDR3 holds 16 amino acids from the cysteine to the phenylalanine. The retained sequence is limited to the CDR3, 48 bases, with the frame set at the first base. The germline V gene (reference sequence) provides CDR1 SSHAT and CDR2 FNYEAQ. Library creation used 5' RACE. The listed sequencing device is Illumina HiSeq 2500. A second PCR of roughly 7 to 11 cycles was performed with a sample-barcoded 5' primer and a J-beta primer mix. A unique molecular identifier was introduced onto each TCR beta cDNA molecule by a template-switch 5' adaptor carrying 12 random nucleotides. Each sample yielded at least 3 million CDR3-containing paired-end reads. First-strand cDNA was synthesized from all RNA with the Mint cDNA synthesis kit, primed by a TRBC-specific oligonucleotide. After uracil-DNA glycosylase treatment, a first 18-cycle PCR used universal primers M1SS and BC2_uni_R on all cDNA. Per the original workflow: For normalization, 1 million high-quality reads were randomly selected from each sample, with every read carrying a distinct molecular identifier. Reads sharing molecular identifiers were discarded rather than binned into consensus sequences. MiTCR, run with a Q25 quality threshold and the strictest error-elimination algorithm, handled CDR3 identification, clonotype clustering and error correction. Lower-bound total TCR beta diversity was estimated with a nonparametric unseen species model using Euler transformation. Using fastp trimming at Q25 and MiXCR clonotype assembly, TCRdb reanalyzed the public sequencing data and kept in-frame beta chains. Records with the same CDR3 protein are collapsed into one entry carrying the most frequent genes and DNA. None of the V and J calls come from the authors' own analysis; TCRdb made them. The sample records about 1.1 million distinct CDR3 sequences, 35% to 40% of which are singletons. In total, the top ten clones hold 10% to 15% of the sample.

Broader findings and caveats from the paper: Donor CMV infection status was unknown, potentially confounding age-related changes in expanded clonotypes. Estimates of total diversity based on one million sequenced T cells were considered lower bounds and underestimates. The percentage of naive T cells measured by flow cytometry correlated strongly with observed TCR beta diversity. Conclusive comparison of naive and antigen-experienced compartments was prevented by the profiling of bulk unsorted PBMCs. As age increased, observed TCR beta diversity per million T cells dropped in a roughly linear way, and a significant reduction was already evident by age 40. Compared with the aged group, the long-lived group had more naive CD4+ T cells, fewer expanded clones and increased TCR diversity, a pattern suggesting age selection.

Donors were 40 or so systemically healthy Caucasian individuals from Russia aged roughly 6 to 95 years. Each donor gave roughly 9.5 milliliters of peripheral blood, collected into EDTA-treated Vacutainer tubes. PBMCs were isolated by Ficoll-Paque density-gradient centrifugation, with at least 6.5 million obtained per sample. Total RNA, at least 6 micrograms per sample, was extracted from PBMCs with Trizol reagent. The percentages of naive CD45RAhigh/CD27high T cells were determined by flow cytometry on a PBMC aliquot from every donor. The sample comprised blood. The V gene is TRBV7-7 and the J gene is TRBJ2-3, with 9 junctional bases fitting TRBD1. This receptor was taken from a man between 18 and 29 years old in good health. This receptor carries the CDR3 CASSLSGDRATDTQYF. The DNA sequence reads TGTGCCAGCAGCTTAAGCGGGGACAGGGCGACAGATACGCAGTATTTT.